This TCR beta chain was sequenced during a study of blood T cell repertoires in COVID-19. Study summary: Collection of acute and convalescent COVID-19 samples took place in the United States, Italy and Spain. The cDNA or gDNA used as material had been derived from T cells, B-cell-depleted T cells, or PBMCs.

With V trimmed by 7 bases and J by 0 bases, 8 bases remained unmatched. The CDR3 spans 15 residues. Germline lookup yields CDR1 MDHEN and CDR2 SYDVKM. The authors' processing: By means of reference gene primer amplification, nucleated cell counts were estimated. Sequencing was performed with immunoSEQ multiplex PCR; in TCRdb, only in-frame clones are kept and a portion is missing. The DNA was the basis for D and trimming; V, J and clone size are from that table. This table has 150,000 or so clones, roughly 82% appearing once. The clonotype was recovered from a middle-aged woman with COVID-19, enrolled during active disease. Specimen: peripheral blood. The V gene is TRBV28, the J gene TRBJ1-1; 7 nucleotides align to TRBD1. In DNA form, the CDR3 reads TGTGCCAGCAAGGGGGCGAGTGTCATGAACACTGAAGCTTTCTTT. Protein: CASKGASVMNTEAFF.